This TCR beta chain was identified during a study of cytomegalovirus exposure and HLA in healthy donors. Notes on the study in general: DRB1 showed the most TCR associations and HLA-C the fewest in a later analysis, as rates varied by HLA locus.

PCR amplification relied on 60 Vbeta primers (plus 13 Jbeta primers). Clones were read by immunoSEQ multiplex PCR, and TCRdb kept only the in-frame ones, dropping some. The sample has around 140,000 clones, more than 75% seen once. Of note for this clone: Its antigen is unknown.

V lost 5 bases to trimming and J lost 13 bases, with 17 bases between them. This CDR3 has 12 amino acids. Germline lookup yields CDR1 SGHAT and CDR2 FQNNGV. This receptor was obtained from a woman in her forties or fifties in good health and CMV-seropositive. Material: PBMCs. The chain carries TRBV11-2 and TRBJ1-2, with D possibly matching TRBD1 (5 bases). CDR3 protein: CASSTRQNSPTF. The DNA for the CDR3 is TGTGCCAGCAGCACAAGACAGAATTCTCCCACCTTC. The full variable domain, in which reference TRBV11-2 and TRBJ1-2 provide the parts outside the CDR3, is EAGVAQSPRYKIIEKRQSVAFWCNPISGHATLYWYQQILGQGPKLLIQFQNNGVVDDSQLPKDRFSAERLKGVDSTLKIQPAKLEDSAVYLCASSTRQNSPTFGSGTRLTVV.